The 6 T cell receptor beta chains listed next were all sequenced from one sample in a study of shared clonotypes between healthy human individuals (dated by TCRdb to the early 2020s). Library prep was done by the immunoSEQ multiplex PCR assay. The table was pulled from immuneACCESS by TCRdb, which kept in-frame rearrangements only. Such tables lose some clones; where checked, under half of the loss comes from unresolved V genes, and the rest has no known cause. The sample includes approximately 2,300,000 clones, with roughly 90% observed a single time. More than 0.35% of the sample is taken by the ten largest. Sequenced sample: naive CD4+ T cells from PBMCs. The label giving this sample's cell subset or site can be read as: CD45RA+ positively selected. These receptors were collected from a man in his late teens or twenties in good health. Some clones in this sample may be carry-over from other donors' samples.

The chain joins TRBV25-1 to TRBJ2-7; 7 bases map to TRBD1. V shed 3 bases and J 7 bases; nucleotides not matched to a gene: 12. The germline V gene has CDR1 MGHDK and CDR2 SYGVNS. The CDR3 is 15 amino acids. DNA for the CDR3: TGTGCCAGCAGTGATAGGAGACAGGGAACAGGGGAGCAGTACTTC. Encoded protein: CASSDRRQGTGEQYF.

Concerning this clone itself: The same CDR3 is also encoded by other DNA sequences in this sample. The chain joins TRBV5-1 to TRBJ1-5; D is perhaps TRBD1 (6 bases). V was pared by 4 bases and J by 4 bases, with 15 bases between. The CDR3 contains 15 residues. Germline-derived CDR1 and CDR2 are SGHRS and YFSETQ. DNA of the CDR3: TGCGCCAGCAGCCCCGAGGGGGACTCAAATCAGCCCCAGCATTTT. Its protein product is CASSPEGDSNQPQHF.

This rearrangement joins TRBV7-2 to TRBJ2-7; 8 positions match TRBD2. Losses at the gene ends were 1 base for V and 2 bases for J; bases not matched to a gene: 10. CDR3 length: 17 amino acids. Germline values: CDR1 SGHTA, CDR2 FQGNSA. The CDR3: CASSLVRLGLAAYEQYF. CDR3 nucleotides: TGTGCCAGCAGCTTAGTTCGACTAGGACTAGCAGCCTACGAGCAGTACTTC. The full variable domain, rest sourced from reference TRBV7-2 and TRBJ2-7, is GAGVSQSPSNKVTEKGKDVELRCDPISGHTALYWYRQSLGQGLEFLIYFQGNSAPDKSGLPSDRFSAERTGGSVSTLTIQRTQQEDSAVYLCASSLVRLGLAAYEQYFGPGTRLTVT.

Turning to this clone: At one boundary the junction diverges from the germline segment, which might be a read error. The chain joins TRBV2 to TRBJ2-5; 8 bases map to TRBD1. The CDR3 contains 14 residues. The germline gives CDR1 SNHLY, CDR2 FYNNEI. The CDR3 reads CASIESGGWETQYF. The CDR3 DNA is TGTGCCAGCATTGAATCAGGGGGCTGGGAGACCCAGTACTTC. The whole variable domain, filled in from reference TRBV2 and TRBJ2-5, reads EPEVTQTPSHQVTQMGQEVILRCVPISNHLYFYWYRQILGQKVEFLVSFYNNEISEKSEIFDDQFSVERPDGSNFTLKIRSTKLEDSAMYFCASIESGGWETQYFGPGTRLLVL.

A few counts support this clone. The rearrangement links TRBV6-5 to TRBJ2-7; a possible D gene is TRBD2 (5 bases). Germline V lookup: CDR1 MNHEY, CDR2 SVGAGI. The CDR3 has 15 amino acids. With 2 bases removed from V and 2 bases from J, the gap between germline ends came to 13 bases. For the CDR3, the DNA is TGTGCCAGCAGTTACCGGGGTCCCCTAGCCTACGAGCAGTACTTC. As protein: CASSYRGPLAYEQYF.

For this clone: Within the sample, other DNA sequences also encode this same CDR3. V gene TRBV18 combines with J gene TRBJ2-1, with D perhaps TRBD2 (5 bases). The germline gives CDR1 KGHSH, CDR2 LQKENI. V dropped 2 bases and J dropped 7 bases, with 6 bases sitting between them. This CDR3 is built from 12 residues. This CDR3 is CASSPTGNEQFF. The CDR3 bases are TGTGCCAGCTCACCAACGGGGAATGAGCAGTTCTTC. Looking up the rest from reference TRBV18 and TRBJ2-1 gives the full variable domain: NAGVMQNPRHLVRRRGQEARLRCSPMKGHSHVYWYRQLPEEGLKFMVYLQKENIIDESGMPKERFSAEFPKEGPSILRIQQVVRGDSAAYFCASSPTGNEQFFGPGTRLTVL.